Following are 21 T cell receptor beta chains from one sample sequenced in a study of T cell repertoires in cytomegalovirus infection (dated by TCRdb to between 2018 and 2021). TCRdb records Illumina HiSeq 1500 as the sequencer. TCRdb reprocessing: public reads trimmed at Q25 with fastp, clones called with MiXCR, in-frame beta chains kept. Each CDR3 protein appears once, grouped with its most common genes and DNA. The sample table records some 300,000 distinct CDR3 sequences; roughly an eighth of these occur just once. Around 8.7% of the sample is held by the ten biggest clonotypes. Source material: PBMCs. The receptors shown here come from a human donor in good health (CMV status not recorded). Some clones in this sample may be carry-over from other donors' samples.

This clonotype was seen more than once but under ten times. CDR3 amino acids: CASSRGRNLKDTEAFF. CDR3 nucleotide sequence: TGTGCCAGCAGCCGCGGGAGAAACCTAAAGGACACTGAAGCTTTCTTT. The chain uses TRBV11-2 and TRBJ1-1; D unclear. Germline CDR1 is SGHAT and CDR2 is FQNNGV. V was shortened by 5 bases and J by 3 bases, with 19 bases between the two germline ends. This CDR3 is 16 amino acids long.

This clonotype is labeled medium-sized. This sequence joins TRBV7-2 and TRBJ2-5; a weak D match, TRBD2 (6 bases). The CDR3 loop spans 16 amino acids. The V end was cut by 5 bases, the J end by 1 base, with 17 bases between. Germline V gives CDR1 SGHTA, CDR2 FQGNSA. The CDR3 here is CASSLRRGGTQETQYF. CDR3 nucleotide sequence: TGTGCCAGCAGCCTTCGGAGGGGCGGGACCCAAGAGACCCAGTACTTC. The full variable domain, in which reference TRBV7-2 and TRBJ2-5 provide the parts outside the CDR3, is GAGVSQSPSNKVTEKGKDVELRCDPISGHTALYWYRQSLGQGLEFLIYFQGNSAPDKSGLPSDRFSAERTGGSVSTLTIQRTQQEDSAVYLCASSLRRGGTQETQYFGPGTRLLVL.

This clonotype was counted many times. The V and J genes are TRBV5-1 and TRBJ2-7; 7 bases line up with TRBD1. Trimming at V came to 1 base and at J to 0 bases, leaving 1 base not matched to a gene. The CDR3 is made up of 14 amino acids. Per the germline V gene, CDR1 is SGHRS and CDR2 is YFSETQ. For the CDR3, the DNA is TGCGCCAGCAGCTTGAGGGACAGCTCCTACGAGCAGTACTTC. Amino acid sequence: CASSLRDSSYEQYF. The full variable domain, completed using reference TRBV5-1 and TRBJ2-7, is KAGVTQTPRYLIKTRGQQVTLSCSPISGHRSVSWYQQTPGQGLQFLFEYFSETQRNKGNFPGRFSGRQFSNSRSEMNVSTLELGDSALYLCASSLRDSSYEQYFGPGTRLTVT.

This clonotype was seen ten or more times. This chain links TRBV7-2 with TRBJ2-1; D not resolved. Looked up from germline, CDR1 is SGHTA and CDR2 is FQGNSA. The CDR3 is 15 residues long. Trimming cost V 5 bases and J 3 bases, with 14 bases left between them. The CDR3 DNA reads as TGTGCCAGCAGCCCTCCTGGGTTGCGCTACAATGAGCAGTTCTTC. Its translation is CASSPPGLRYNEQFF.

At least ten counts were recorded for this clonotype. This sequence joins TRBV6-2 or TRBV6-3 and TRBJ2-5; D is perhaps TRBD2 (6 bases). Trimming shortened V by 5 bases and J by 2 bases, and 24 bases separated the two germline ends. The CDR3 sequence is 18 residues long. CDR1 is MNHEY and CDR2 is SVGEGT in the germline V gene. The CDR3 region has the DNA TGTGCCAGCAGTCAGCACACGGGACTCCGCGCTAAACAAGAGACCCAGTACTTC. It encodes CASSQHTGLRAKQETQYF.

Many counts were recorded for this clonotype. The CDR3 sequence: CASSNGLAAYNEQFF. DNA of the CDR3: TGTGCCAGCAGCAACGGACTAGCGGCCTACAATGAGCAGTTCTTC. This sequence joins TRBV6-2 or TRBV6-3 and TRBJ2-1; TRBD2 matches 10 bases. CDR1 is MNHEY, CDR2 SVGEGT, per germline. Trimming removed 6 bases from V and 2 bases from J; junction bases left unmatched: 4. This CDR3 region has 15 residues.

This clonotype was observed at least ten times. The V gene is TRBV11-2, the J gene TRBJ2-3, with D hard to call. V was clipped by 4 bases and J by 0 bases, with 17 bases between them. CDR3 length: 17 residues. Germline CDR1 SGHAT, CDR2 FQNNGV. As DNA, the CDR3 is TGTGCCAGCAGCTCCCTCGAGGCCTCTACTAGCACAGATACGCAGTATTTT. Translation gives CASSSLEASTSTDTQYF.

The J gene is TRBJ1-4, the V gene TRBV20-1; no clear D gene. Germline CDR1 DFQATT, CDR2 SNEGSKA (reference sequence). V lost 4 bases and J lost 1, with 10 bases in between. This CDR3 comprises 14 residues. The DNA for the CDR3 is TGCAGTGCTACTAAGCCTAAAACTAATGAAAAACTGTTTTTT. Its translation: CSATKPKTNEKLFF.

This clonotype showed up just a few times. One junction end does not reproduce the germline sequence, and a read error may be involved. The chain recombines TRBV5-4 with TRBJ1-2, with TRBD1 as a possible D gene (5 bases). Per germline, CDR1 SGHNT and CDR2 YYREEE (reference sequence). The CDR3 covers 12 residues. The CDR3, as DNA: TGTGCCAGCAGCTTGGAGGGACTGGGTCGGAGCTTC. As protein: CASSLEGLGRSF.

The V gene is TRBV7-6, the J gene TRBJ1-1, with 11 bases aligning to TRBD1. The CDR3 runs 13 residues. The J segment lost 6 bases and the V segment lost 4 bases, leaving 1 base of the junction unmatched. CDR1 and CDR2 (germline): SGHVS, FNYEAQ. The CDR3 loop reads CASSSDRGPEAFF. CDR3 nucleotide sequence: TGTGCCAGCAGCTCGGACAGGGGGCCTGAAGCTTTCTTT.

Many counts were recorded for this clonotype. The CDR3 loop reads CASSLVGQGYEQYF. CDR3 nucleotides: TGTGCCAGCAGCTTAGTTGGTCAGGGATACGAGCAGTACTTC. V and J are TRBV11-2 and TRBJ2-7; a weak D match, TRBD1 (5 bases). Germline V gene sequence: CDR1 SGHAT, CDR2 FQNNGV. V gave up 1 base and J gave up 4 bases, with 11 bases separating them. The CDR3 runs 14 residues. Supplemented by reference TRBV11-2 and TRBJ2-7, the full variable domain reads EAGVAQSPRYKIIEKRQSVAFWCNPISGHATLYWYQQILGQGPKLLIQFQNNGVVDDSQLPKDRFSAERLKGVDSTLKIQPAKLEDSAVYLCASSLVGQGYEQYFGPGTRLTVT.

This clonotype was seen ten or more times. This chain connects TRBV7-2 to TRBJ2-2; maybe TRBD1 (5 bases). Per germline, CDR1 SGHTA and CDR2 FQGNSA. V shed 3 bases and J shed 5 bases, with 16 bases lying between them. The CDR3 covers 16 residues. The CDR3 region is CASSLYGRATTGELFF. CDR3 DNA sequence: TGTGCCAGCAGCTTGTATGGCAGGGCAACTACCGGGGAGCTGTTTTTT.

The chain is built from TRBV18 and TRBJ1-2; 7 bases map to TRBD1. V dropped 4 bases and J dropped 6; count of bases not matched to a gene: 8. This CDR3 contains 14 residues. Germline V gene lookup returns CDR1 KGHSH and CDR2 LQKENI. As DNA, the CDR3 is TGTGCCAGCTCACTATCCGGGACAGATCATGGCTACACCTTC. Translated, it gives CASSLSGTDHGYTF. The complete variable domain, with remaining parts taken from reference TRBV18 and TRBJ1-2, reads NAGVMQNPRHLVRRRGQEARLRCSPMKGHSHVYWYRQLPEEGLKFMVYLQKENIIDESGMPKERFSAEFPKEGPSILRIQQVVRGDSAAYFCASSLSGTDHGYTFGSGTRLTVV.

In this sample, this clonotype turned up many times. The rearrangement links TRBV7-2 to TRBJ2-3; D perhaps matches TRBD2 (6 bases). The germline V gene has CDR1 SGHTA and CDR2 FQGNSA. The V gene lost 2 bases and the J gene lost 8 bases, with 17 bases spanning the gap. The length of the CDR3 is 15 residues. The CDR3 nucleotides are TGTGCCAGCAGCTTAAGTGCGGGGAGCACCGTTACGCAGTATTTT. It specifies CASSLSAGSTVTQYF.

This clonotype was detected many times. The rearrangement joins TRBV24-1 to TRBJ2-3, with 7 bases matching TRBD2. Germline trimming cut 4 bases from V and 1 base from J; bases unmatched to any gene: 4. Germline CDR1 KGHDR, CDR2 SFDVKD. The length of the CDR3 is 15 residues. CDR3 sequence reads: CATSESGAGTDTQYF. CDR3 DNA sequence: TGTGCCACCAGTGAAAGCGGGGCTGGCACAGATACGCAGTATTTT.

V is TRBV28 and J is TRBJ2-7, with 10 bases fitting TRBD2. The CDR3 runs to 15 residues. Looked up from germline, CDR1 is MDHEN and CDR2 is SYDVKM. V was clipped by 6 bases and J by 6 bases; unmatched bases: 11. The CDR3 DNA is TGTGCCAGCAGCTCTTATCTAGCGGGAGAGCGCGAGCAGTACTTC. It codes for CASSSYLAGEREQYF.

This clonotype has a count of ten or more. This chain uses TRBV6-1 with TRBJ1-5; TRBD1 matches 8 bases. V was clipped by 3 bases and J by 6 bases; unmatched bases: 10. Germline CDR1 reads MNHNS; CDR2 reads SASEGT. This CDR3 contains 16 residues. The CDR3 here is CASSDQGALRGQPQHF. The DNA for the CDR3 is TGTGCCAGCAGTGACCAGGGGGCGTTGAGGGGTCAGCCCCAGCATTTT.

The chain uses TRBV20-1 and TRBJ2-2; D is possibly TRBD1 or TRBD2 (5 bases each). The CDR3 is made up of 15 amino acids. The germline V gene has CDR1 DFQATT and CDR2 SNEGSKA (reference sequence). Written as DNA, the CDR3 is TGCAGCGTCTACCCCCCGGGACGCGTGGACGGGGAGCTGTTTTTT. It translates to CSVYPPGRVDGELFF.

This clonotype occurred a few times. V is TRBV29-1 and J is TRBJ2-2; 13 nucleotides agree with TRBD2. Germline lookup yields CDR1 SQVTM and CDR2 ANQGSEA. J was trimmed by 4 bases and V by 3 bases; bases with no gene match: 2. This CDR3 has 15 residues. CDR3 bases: TGCAGCGTTGAGACTAGCGGGAGGTTCACCGGGGAGCTGTTTTTT. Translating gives CSVETSGRFTGELFF.

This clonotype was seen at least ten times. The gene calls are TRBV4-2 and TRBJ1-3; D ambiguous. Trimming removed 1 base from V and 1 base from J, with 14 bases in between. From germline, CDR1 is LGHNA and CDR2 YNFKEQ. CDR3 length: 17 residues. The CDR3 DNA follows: TGTGCCAGCAGCCAAGGGATCCCACTCACTTCTGGAAACACCATATATTTT. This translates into CASSQGIPLTSGNTIYF.

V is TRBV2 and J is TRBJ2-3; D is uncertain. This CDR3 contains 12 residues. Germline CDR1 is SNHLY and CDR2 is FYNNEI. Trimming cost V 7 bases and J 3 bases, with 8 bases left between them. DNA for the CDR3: TGTGCCAGCAACGAGCCGACAGATACGCAGTATTTT. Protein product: CASNEPTDTQYF.